These 24 T cell receptor beta chains were all obtained from the same sample, sequenced in a study of blood T cell repertoires in COVID-19. Measured with immunoSEQ multiplex PCR; TCRdb has only the in-frame clones, and not every one. The sample lists under 200,000 clones; over 80% were seen once. Sequencing input: peripheral blood. Receptors were obtained from a woman aged 60 to 75 with acute or convalescent COVID-19.

The gene calls are TRBV28 and TRBJ1-5; perhaps TRBD1 as D (6 bases). Germline CDR1 is MDHEN and CDR2 is SYDVKM. The CDR3 length is 14 residues. V was trimmed by 5 bases and J by 6 bases, leaving 14 bases between them. The CDR3 loop reads CASSAQGRVQPQHF. CDR3 DNA sequence: TGTGCCAGCAGTGCCCAGGGGCGCGTTCAGCCCCAGCATTTT.

This clone has more than one count but fewer than ten. For the CDR3, the DNA is TGTGCCAGCAGCCAATCGCAGGGGCTTGGAAACACCATATATTTT. This sequence encodes CASSQSQGLGNTIYF. This rearrangement joins TRBV4-2 to TRBJ1-3; D possibly corresponds to TRBD1 (6 bases). V lost 2 bases and J lost 3, with 11 bases in between. The CDR3 has 15 residues. CDR1 and CDR2 from the germline V gene are LGHNA and YNFKEQ.

The CDR3 loop is CASSLSGGASTDTQYF. The CDR3, as DNA: TGTGCCAGCAGCTTATCCGGCGGAGCTAGCACAGATACGCAGTATTTT. This chain joins TRBV11-2 and TRBJ2-3; no clear D. The CDR3 has 16 residues. V dropped 2 bases and J dropped 0 bases, with 12 bases sitting between them. Germline CDR1 reads SGHAT; CDR2 reads FQNNGV.

This clone was seen a few times. V gene TRBV2 combines with J gene TRBJ1-6; 7 bases line up with TRBD1. J lost 10 bases, V lost 6 bases, and 9 bases had no gene match. CDR3 length: 14 residues. CDR1 and CDR2 (germline): SNHLY, FYNNEI. The DNA of the CDR3 is TGTGCCAGCAGCGTTGACAGGGTCCGATCACCCCTCCACTTT. Protein product: CASSVDRVRSPLHF. The complete variable domain, with remaining parts taken from reference TRBV2 and TRBJ1-6, reads EPEVTQTPSHQVTQMGQEVILRCVPISNHLYFYWYRQILGQKVEFLVSFYNNEISEKSEIFDDQFSVERPDGSNFTLKIRSTKLEDSAMYFCASSVDRVRSPLHFGNGTRLTVT.

The chain employs TRBV14 and TRBJ1-1, with TRBD1 matching over 8 bases. This CDR3 contains 13 residues. V was pared by 3 bases and J by 6 bases, with 3 bases of the junction left unmatched. Germline V gene data show CDR1 as SGHDN and CDR2 as FVKESK. Written as DNA, the CDR3 is TGTGCCAGCAGCCAGGACAGGGTCGCTGAAGCTTTCTTT. The encoded protein is CASSQDRVAEAFF.

The CDR3 DNA reads TGTGCCAGCAGGGGACAGTTCACAGATACGCAGTATTTT. Translated: CASRGQFTDTQYF. The rearrangement links TRBV2 to TRBJ2-3; 7 bases match TRBD1. This CDR3 region has 13 residues. The V segment lost 6 bases and the J segment 2 bases; nucleotides outside the gene matches: 2. The germline CDR1 and CDR2 sequences are SNHLY and FYNNEI.

The chain carries TRBV10-3 and TRBJ2-1, with 8 positions matching TRBD2. This CDR3 comprises 14 residues. V lost 6 bases and J lost 1; bases outside the gene matches: 2. CDR1 is ENHRY and CDR2 is SYGVKD in the germline V gene. In DNA form, the CDR3 reads TGTGCCATCAGGCGCGGGGGGTCCTACAATGAGCAGTTCTTC. Its protein is CAIRRGGSYNEQFF.

This clone was picked up one time. This sequence joins TRBV25-1 and TRBJ2-1; TRBD1 is a possible D gene (5 bases). The CDR3 length is 16 residues. Germline loops: CDR1 MGHDK, CDR2 SYGVNS. Trimming stripped 1 base from V and 1 base from J, with 11 bases between. In nucleotides, the CDR3 is TGTGCCAGCAGTGAATGGCAGGGTAGGTCCTACAATGAGCAGTTCTTC. Its protein is CASSEWQGRSYNEQFF.

The rearrangement joins TRBV7-9 to TRBJ2-3, with 7 nucleotides matching TRBD2. This CDR3 has 13 residues. Trimming removed 4 bases from V and 3 bases from J; junction bases left unmatched: 1. Germline V CDR1 and CDR2: SEHNR, FQNEAQ (reference sequence). CDR3: CASSSGGTDTQYF. CDR3 in DNA: TGTGCCAGCAGCTCCGGGGGGACAGATACGCAGTATTTT.

This clone has only a few counts. This chain uses TRBV10-1 with TRBJ2-7; a weak D match, TRBD1 (6 bases). The CDR3 sequence is 15 residues long. V was shortened by 0 bases and J by 2 bases, with 11 bases between the two germline ends. Germline lookup yields CDR1 WNHNN and CDR2 SYGVQD (reference sequence). CDR3 DNA sequence: TGCGCCAGCAGTGAGTCGAATGCAGGGGCCTACGAGCAGTACTTC. Amino acids: CASSESNAGAYEQYF.

The V and J genes are TRBV28 and TRBJ1-2; D gene ambiguous. The length of the CDR3 is 12 residues. V lost 4 bases to trimming and J lost 4 bases, with 7 bases between them. Germline CDR1 MDHEN, CDR2 SYDVKM. This CDR3 is CASSSRTYGYTF. Here the CDR3 DNA reads TGTGCCAGCAGTTCGAGAACCTATGGCTACACCTTC.

This clone was seen more than once but under ten times. The gene calls are TRBV7-9 and TRBJ2-2; 13 bases match TRBD2. This CDR3 is 15 amino acids long. The germline CDR1 and CDR2 sequences are SEHNR and FQNEAQ (reference sequence). The V segment lost 5 bases and the J segment 3 bases; nucleotides outside the gene matches: 0. The CDR3 nucleotides read TGTGCCAGCAGCGGGACTAGCGGGGACACCGGGGAGCTGTTTTTT. This sequence encodes CASSGTSGDTGELFF.

This clone has only one observation. The chain is built from TRBV28 and TRBJ1-4; D is possibly TRBD1 (6 bases). Deletions cut 4 bases from V and 2 bases from J, with 14 bases between. The CDR3 runs 16 residues. CDR1 MDHEN and CDR2 SYDVKM come from the germline V gene. CDR3 protein: CASSYRTGSTNEKLFF. CDR3 in DNA: TGTGCCAGCAGTTATCGAACAGGGAGTACTAATGAAAAACTGTTTTTT.

The chain couples TRBV7-6 to TRBJ2-7; 9 positions agree with TRBD1. J was trimmed by 2 bases and V by 3 bases; bases with no gene match: 8. The CDR3 loop spans 16 amino acids. Per germline, CDR1 SGHVS and CDR2 FNYEAQ. CDR3 DNA: TGTGCCAGCAGCTTTCTAGACAGGGGGTTACCCTACGAGCAGTACTTC. It yields the protein CASSFLDRGLPYEQYF.

The chain recombines TRBV28 with TRBJ2-7; perhaps TRBD2 as D (6 bases). The CDR3 sequence is 14 residues long. The germline V and J ends were trimmed by 4 bases and 1 base, with 11 bases remaining between them. Germline CDR1 and CDR2: MDHEN and SYDVKM. CDR3 protein: CASSYPRGSYEQYF. The DNA of the CDR3 is TGTGCCAGCAGTTACCCCCGGGGGTCCTACGAGCAGTACTTC.

This clone was seen only once. The CDR3 DNA reads TGCGCCAGCAGCCCAGCGGCCCAGGAGACCCAGTACTTC. Translating it yields CASSPAAQETQYF. The chain joins TRBV4-3 to TRBJ2-5; a possible D gene is TRBD2 (5 bases). Germline V gene lookup returns CDR1 LGHNA and CDR2 YSLEER. With 4 bases removed from V and 5 bases from J, the gap between germline ends came to 11 bases. CDR3 length: 13 amino acids.

This clone was seen a few times. The V gene is TRBV7-2, the J gene TRBJ1-6; no firm D call. The length of the CDR3 is 14 residues. Germline assignment: CDR1 SGHTA and CDR2 FQGNSA. The V gene lost 2 bases and the J gene lost 5 bases, with 7 bases spanning the gap. In DNA, the CDR3 is TGTGCCAGCAGCTTATACAGAAATAATTCACCCCTCCACTTT. Translating gives CASSLYRNNSPLHF.

This rearrangement joins TRBV7-9 to TRBJ1-6; 9 bases align to TRBD1. CDR3 length equals 16 residues. Unmatched junction bases numbered 4, after V lost 2 bases and J lost 5 bases. Germline V gene data show CDR1 as SEHNR and CDR2 as FQNEAQ (reference sequence). The CDR3 protein is CASSLIQGADNSPLHF. The CDR3 coding sequence is TGTGCCAGCAGCTTAATACAGGGGGCGGATAATTCACCCCTCCACTTT.

CDR3 amino acids: CASSRGTGDYGYTF. The CDR3 bases are TGTGCCAGCTCACGTGGGACAGGGGACTATGGCTACACCTTC. The gene calls are TRBV18 and TRBJ1-2, with 10 bases identical to TRBD1. This CDR3 spans 14 amino acids. With 4 bases clipped from V and 3 bases from J, the junction kept 2 bases outside the gene matches. CDR1 and CDR2 (germline): KGHSH, LQKENI.

The chain combines TRBV5-1 with TRBJ1-3; 10 nucleotides line up with TRBD1. Germline V gives CDR1 SGHRS, CDR2 YFSETQ. This CDR3 contains 17 residues. After removal of 4 bases from V and 1 base from J, the junction contained 8 bases not matched to a gene. CDR3 amino acids: CASSGPTGGISGNTIYF. As DNA, the CDR3 is TGCGCCAGCAGCGGACCGACAGGGGGCATTTCTGGAAACACCATATATTTT.

The chain joins TRBV18 to TRBJ1-6; 8 bases are shared with TRBD1. CDR1 is KGHSH, CDR2 LQKENI, per germline. This CDR3 spans 16 amino acids. J gave up 8 bases and V 1 base, and 7 bases lay outside the gene matches. The CDR3 bases are TGTGCCAGCTCACCACTCGGACAGGGAGGCGATTCACCCCTCCACTTT. As protein: CASSPLGQGGDSPLHF.

The chain combines TRBV4-1 with TRBJ1-2; 10 bases match TRBD1. Per the germline V gene, CDR1 is MGHRA and CDR2 is YSYEKL. The CDR3 spans 16 residues. V lost 2 bases to trimming and J lost 3 bases; unmatched junction nucleotides: 6. The CDR3 region is CASSQPGTGDHYGYTF. The CDR3 DNA reads as TGCGCCAGCAGCCAACCCGGGACAGGGGATCACTATGGCTACACCTTC.

This clone was counted between two and nine times. The genes are TRBV4-1 and TRBJ1-3; no reliable D call. CDR3 size: 14 residues. CDR1 is MGHRA, CDR2 YSYEKL, per germline. V lost 8 bases, J lost 4 bases, and 15 bases lay in between. The CDR3 loop is CASSSVGRGNTIYF. For the CDR3, the DNA is TGCGCCAGCTCATCCGTTGGGCGCGGAAACACCATATATTTT.

CDR3 in amino acids: CASSPAPGQPQHF. The DNA of the CDR3 is TGTGCCAGCAGTCCCGCCCCAGGGCAGCCCCAGCATTTT. The gene calls are TRBV27 and TRBJ1-5, with D possibly matching TRBD1 (5 bases). The V gene's germline CDR1 is MNHEY and CDR2 SMNVEV (reference sequence). This CDR3 comprises 13 residues. V lost 5 bases and J lost 7, with 12 bases in between.